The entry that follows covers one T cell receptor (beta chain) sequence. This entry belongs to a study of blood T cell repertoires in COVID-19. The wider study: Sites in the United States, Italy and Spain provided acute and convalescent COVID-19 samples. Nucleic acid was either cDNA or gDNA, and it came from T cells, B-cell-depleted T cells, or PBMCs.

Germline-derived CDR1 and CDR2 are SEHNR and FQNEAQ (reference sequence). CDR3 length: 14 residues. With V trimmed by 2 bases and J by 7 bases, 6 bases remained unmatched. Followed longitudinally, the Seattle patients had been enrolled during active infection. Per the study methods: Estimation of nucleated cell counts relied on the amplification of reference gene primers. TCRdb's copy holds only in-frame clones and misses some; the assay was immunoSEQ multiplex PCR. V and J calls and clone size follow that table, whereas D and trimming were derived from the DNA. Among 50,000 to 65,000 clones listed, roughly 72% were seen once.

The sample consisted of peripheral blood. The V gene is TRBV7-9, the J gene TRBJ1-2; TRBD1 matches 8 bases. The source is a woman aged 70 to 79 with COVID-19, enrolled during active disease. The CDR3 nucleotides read TGTGCCAGCAGCTTACTGACAGGGGCGGCTGGCTACACCTTC. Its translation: CASSLLTGAAGYTF.